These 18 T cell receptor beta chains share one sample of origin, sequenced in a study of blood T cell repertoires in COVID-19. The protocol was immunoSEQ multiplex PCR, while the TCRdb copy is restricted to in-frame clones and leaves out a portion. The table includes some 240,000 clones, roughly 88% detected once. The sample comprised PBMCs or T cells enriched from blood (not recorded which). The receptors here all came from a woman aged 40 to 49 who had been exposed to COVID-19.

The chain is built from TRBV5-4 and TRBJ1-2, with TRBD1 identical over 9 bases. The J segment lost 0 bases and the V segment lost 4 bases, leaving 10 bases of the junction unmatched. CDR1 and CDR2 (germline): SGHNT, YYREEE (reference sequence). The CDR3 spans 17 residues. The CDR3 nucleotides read TGTGCCAGCAGCCTGACGGGACAGGGTTGGGCTAACTATGGCTACACCTTC. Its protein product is CASSLTGQGWANYGYTF.

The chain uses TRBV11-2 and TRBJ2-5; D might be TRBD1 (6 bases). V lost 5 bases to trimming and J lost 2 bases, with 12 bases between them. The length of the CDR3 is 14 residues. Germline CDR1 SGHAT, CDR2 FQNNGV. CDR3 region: CASSAGVQQETQYF. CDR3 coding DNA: TGTGCCAGCAGCGCAGGGGTACAGCAAGAGACCCAGTACTTC.

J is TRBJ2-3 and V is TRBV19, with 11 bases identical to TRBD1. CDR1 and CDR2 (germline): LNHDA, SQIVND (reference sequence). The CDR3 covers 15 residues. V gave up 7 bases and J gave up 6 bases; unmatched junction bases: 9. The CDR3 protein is CASKDGQGARDTQYF. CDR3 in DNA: TGTGCCAGTAAGGATGGACAGGGGGCCCGGGATACGCAGTATTTT.

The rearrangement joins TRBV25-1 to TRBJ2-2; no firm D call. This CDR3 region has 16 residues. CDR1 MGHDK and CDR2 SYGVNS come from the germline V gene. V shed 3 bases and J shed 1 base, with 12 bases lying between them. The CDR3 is CASSDLGRMNTGELFF. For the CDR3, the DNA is TGTGCCAGCAGTGACCTGGGCAGGATGAACACCGGGGAGCTGTTTTTT.

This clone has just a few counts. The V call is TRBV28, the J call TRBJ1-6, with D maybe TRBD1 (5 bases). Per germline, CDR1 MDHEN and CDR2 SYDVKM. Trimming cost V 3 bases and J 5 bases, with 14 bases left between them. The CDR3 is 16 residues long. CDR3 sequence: CASSLSVWGDNSPLHF. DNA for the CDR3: TGTGCCAGCAGTTTGTCGGTGTGGGGGGATAATTCACCCCTCCACTTT.

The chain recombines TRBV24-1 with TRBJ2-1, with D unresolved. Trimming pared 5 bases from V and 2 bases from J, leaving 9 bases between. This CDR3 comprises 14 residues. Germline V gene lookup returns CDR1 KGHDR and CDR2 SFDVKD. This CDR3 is CATSGAETYNEQFF. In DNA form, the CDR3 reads TGTGCCACCAGTGGGGCAGAGACCTACAATGAGCAGTTCTTC.

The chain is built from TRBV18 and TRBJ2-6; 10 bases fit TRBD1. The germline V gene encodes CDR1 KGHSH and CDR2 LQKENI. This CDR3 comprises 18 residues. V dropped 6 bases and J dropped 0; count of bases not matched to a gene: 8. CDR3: CASSLSDRGLSGANVLTF. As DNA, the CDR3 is TGTGCCAGCTCCCTAAGTGACAGGGGGCTCTCTGGGGCCAACGTCCTGACTTTC.

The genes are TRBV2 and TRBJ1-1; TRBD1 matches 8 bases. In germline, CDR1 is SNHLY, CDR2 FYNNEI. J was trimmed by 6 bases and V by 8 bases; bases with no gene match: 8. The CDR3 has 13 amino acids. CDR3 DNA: TGTGCCAGCGGCGTTGACAGGGGCGCTGAAGCTTTCTTT. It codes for CASGVDRGAEAFF. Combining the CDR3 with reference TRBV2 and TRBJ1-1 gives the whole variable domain EPEVTQTPSHQVTQMGQEVILRCVPISNHLYFYWYRQILGQKVEFLVSFYNNEISEKSEIFDDQFSVERPDGSNFTLKIRSTKLEDSAMYFCASGVDRGAEAFFGQGTRLTVV.

For the CDR3, the DNA is TGTGCCAGAGAGACAGGGAAGGGCCACATGAACACTGAAGCTTTCTTT. Translation gives CARETGKGHMNTEAFF. The rearrangement uses TRBV21-1 and TRBJ1-1; the D call TRBD1 from the table was never checked on the DNA. TRBV21-1 is recorded as a pseudogene. This CDR3 has 16 amino acids.

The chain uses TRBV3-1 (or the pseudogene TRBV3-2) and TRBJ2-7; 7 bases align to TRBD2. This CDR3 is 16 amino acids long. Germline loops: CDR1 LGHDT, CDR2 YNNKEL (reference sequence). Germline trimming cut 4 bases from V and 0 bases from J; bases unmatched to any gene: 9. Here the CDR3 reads CASSPMSGESSYEQYF. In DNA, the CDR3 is TGTGCCAGCAGCCCTATGAGCGGGGAAAGCTCCTACGAGCAGTACTTC.

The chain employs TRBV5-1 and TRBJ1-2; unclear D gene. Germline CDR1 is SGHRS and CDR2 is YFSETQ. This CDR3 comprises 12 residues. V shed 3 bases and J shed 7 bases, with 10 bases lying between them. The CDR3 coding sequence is TGCGCCAGCAGCTCAGGAAGTTCTGGCTACACCTTC. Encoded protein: CASSSGSSGYTF.

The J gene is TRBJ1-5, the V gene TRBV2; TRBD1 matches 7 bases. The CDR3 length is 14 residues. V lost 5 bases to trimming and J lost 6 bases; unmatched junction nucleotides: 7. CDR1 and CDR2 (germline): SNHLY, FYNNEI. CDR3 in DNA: TGTGCCAGCAGTTTGTTCCAGGGGGTTCAGCCCCAGCATTTT. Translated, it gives CASSLFQGVQPQHF.

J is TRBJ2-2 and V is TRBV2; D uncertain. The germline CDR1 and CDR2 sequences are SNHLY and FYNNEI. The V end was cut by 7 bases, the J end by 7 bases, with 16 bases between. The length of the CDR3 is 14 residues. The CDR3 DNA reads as TGTGCCAGCAATCCCCCTTCTGCGCGCGGGGAGCTGTTTTTT. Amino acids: CASNPPSARGELFF. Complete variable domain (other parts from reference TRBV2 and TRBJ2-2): EPEVTQTPSHQVTQMGQEVILRCVPISNHLYFYWYRQILGQKVEFLVSFYNNEISEKSEIFDDQFSVERPDGSNFTLKIRSTKLEDSAMYFCASNPPSARGELFFGEGSRLTVL.

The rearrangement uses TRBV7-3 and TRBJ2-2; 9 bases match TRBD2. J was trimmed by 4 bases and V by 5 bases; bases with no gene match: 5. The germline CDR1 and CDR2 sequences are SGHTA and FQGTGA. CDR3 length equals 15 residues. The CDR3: CASSISGSGTGELFF. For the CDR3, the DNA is TGTGCCAGCAGCATTAGCGGGAGCGGCACCGGGGAGCTGTTTTTT.

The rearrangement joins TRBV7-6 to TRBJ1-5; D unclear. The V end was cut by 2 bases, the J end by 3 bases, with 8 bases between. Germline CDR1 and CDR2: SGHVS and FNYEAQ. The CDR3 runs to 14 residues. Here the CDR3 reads CASSLYGDNQPQHF. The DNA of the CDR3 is TGTGCCAGCAGCTTATACGGGGACAATCAGCCCCAGCATTTT.

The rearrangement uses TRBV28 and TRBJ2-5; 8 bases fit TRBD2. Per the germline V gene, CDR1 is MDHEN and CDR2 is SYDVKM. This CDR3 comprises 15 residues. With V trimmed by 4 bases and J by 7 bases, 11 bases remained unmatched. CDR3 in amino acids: CASSSLRGGIGTQYF. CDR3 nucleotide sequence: TGTGCCAGCAGTTCCCTCCGGGGGGGCATAGGGACCCAGTACTTC.

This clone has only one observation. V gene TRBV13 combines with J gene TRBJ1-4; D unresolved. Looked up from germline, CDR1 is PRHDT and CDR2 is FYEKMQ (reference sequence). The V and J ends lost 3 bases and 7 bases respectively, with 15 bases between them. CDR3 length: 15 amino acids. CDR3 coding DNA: TGTGCCAGCAGCTTTAAGTATCAACTAGGTGAAAAACTGTTTTTT. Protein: CASSFKYQLGEKLFF.

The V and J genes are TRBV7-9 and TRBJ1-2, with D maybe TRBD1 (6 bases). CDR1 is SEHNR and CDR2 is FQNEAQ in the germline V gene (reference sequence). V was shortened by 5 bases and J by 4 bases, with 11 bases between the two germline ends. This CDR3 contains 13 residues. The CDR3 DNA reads TGTGCCAGCAGCCCCGGACAGAGCTATGGCTACACCTTC. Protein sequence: CASSPGQSYGYTF.